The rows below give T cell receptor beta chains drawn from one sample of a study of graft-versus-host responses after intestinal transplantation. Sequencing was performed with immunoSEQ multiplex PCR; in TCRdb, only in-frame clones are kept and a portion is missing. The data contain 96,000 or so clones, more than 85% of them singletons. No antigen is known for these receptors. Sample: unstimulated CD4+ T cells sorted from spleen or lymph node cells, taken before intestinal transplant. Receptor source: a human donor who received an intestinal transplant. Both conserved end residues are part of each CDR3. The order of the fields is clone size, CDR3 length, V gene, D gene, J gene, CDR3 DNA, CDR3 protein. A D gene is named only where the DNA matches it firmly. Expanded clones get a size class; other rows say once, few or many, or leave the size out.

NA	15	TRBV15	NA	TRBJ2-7	TGTGCCACCAGCAGAGAAGGCAGGGGATGGGGCGAGCAGTACTTC	CATSREGRGWGEQYF
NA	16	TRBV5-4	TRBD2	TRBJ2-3	TGTGCCAGCAGCTGGGGCCTAGCGGGAGTCGGAGATACGCAGTATTTT	CASSWGLAGVGDTQYF
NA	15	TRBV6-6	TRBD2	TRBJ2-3	TGTGCCAGCAGTTACTCAGCGGGGCTCACAGATACGCAGTATTTT	CASSYSAGLTDTQYF
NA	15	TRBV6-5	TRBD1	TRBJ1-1	TGTGCCAGCAGTTACGCCGACAGGGGGAGGCCTGAAGCTTTCTTT	CASSYADRGRPEAFF
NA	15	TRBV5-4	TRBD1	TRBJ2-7	TGTGCCAGCAGCTTGAAGGAGACAGGGGGCTACGAGCAGTACTTC	CASSLKETGGYEQYF
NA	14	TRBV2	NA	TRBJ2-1	TGTGCCAGCAGGCGATACGGGACTTACAATGAGCAGTTCTTC	CASRRYGTYNEQFF
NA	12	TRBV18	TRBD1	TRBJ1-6	TGTGCCAGCTCCGACAGGGGTTCACCCCTCCACTTT	CASSDRGSPLHF
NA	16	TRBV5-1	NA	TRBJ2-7	TGCGCCAGCAGCTTGGGGTTCGCGGGGAGCTCCTACGAGCAGTACTTC	CASSLGFAGSSYEQYF
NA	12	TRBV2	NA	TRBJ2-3	TGTGCCAGCAGTACTAGCACAGATACGCAGTATTTT	CASSTSTDTQYF
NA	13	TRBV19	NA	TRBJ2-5	TGTGCCAGTAGCCCCCGGGGGAGAGAGACCCAGTACTTC	CASSPRGRETQYF
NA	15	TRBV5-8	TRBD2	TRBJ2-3	TGTGCCAGCAGTCCCGGGACTAAAAGCACAGATACGCAGTATTTT	CASSPGTKSTDTQYF
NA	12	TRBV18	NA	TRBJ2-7	TGTGCCAGCTCACCGTTCACCTACGAGCAGTACTTC	CASSPFTYEQYF
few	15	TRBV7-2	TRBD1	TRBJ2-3	TGTGCCAGCAGCCAAAAGAGGACAGGGACAGATACGCAGTATTTT	CASSQKRTGTDTQYF